The subject of this entry is one TCR beta chain. This sample was taken from a study of blood T cells in healthy people across ages. CDR1 is DFQATT and CDR2 is SNEGSKA in the germline V gene (reference sequence). V was cut by 3 bases and J by 2 bases, with 10 bases left in between. This CDR3 contains 13 residues. Then a second PCR, running roughly 7 to 11 cycles, was carried out with a sample-barcoded 5' primer and a J-beta primer mix. A single record per CDR3 protein comes from TCRdb applying MiXCR to the 5' RACE reads. The sample yields about 780,000 distinct CDR3 sequences, about 45% seen once. The J gene is TRBJ1-1, the V gene TRBV20-1; maybe TRBD1 (6 bases). The TCR was taken from an elderly man in good health. The sample consisted of blood. In DNA form, the CDR3 reads TGCAGTGCTAGTGGACAGATTAACACTGAAGCTTTCTTT. Encoded protein: CSASGQINTEAFF.